This T cell receptor (beta chain) was identified during a study of CD8 T cells in Susac syndrome. Random hexamers primed reverse transcription of about 0.45 to 1 ug RNA. MiXCR, run by TCRdb on the immunoSEQ multiplex PCR reads, gives a single entry per CDR3 protein. The sample lists 180,000 or so distinct CDR3 sequences; just under 95% were seen once. General observations from the study: The study conceded that its TCR sequencing and HLA analysis involved relatively few individuals.

For this clonotype: Its antigen is still unknown.

This CDR3 has 12 amino acids. Germline values: CDR1 DFQATT, CDR2 SNEGSKA (reference sequence). The ends lost 5 bases at V and 5 bases at J; junction bases unmatched: 4. The clonotype was recovered from a human donor with Susac syndrome. The chain links TRBV20-1 to TRBJ2-5, with 8 bases that match TRBD2. What was sequenced was CD4+ T cells from PBMCs. The CDR3 region is CSAQRGGETQYF. CDR3 DNA: TGCAGTGCTCAACGGGGGGGGGAGACCCAGTACTTC.